The 15 T cell receptor beta chains in this list originate from one sample, sequenced in a study of blood T cells in healthy people across ages. A second PCR of about 6 to 11 cycles used a sample-barcoded 5' primer and a J-beta primer mix. Each CDR3 protein gets one entry after TCRdb re-called the 5' RACE reads with MiXCR. The profile covers roughly 1,500,000 distinct CDR3 sequences, with roughly 32% appearing a single time and approximately 11% taken by the ten largest. The specimen sequenced was blood. These TCRs come from a woman aged 25 to 39 in good health.

The chain is built from TRBV24-1 and TRBJ2-3; 12 bases fit TRBD2. V lost 4 bases, J lost 4 bases, and 5 bases stayed unmatched. Germline V gene sequence: CDR1 KGHDR, CDR2 SFDVKD. CDR3 size: 16 residues. The CDR3 protein is CATSDPTSGGPDTQYF. DNA for the CDR3: TGTGCCACCAGTGACCCGACTAGCGGGGGACCAGATACGCAGTATTTT.

The chain has TRBV5-1 and TRBJ2-1; the match to TRBD2 covers 7 bases. This CDR3 comprises 15 residues. CDR1 and CDR2 (germline): SGHRS, YFSETQ. J lost 6 bases, V lost 3 bases, and 9 bases had no gene match. DNA of the CDR3: TGCGCCAGCAGCTCGGTTCTAGCGGAGAGCAATGAGCAGTTCTTC. Residues: CASSSVLAESNEQFF.

V gene TRBV12-3 or TRBV12-4 combines with J gene TRBJ1-2, with D possibly TRBD1 on 6 matching bases. V dropped 3 bases and J dropped 8 bases, with 10 bases sitting between them. This CDR3 contains 12 residues. CDR3 sequence reads: CASSFGGLGYTF. The CDR3 bases are TGTGCCAGCAGTTTTGGGGGGCTCGGCTACACCTTC.

The J gene is TRBJ2-5, the V gene TRBV6-5, with D tentatively TRBD1 (6 bases). Germline V CDR1 and CDR2: MNHEY, SVGAGI. CDR3 length: 15 amino acids. V gave up 2 bases and J gave up 5 bases, with 15 bases separating them. CDR3 in DNA: TGTGCCAGCAGTTACACGTACAGGGCGGAGGAGACCCAGTACTTC. This translates into CASSYTYRAEETQYF.

This clonotype was seen repeatedly, ten times or more. The V gene is TRBV29-1, the J gene TRBJ2-7, with 8 bases matching TRBD1. The germline V gene encodes CDR1 SQVTM and CDR2 ANQGSEA. The CDR3 is 12 amino acids. The V and J ends lost 7 bases and 4 bases, in that order; junction bases with no gene match: 6. The chain's CDR3 is CSALQGAYEQYF. DNA for the CDR3: TGCAGCGCCCTCCAGGGGGCTTACGAGCAGTACTTC.

The chain recombines TRBV11-2 with TRBJ2-7; D ambiguous. Between the trimmed V and J ends, which lost 3 bases and 0 bases, there was a span of 12 bases. CDR1 and CDR2 (germline): SGHAT, FQNNGV. This CDR3 has 15 amino acids. The CDR3 sequence is CASSFTGRSSYEQYF. The CDR3 DNA is TGTGCCAGCAGCTTTACGGGCAGGAGCTCCTACGAGCAGTACTTC. Full variable domain (rest looked up from reference TRBV11-2 and TRBJ2-7): EAGVAQSPRYKIIEKRQSVAFWCNPISGHATLYWYQQILGQGPKLLIQFQNNGVVDDSQLPKDRFSAERLKGVDSTLKIQPAKLEDSAVYLCASSFTGRSSYEQYFGPGTRLTVT.

The V call is TRBV6-5, the J call TRBJ2-2, with D possibly TRBD1 on 5 matching bases. The CDR3 extends over 14 amino acids. Deletions cut 2 bases from V and 7 bases from J, with 11 bases between. Germline V gene sequence: CDR1 MNHEY, CDR2 SVGAGI. The CDR3: CASSYRGRVGELFF. The CDR3, as DNA: TGTGCCAGCAGTTACCGCGGCAGGGTCGGGGAGCTGTTTTTT.

The chain is built from TRBV29-1 and TRBJ2-5; the D call may be TRBD1 or TRBD2 (5 bases each). The CDR3 contains 13 residues. Trimming removed 8 bases at V and 5 bases at J, with 18 bases between. CDR1 SQVTM and CDR2 ANQGSEA come from the germline V gene. The CDR3 loop reads CSSGGAVRETQYF. CDR3 DNA: TGCAGCTCTGGGGGAGCAGTAAGGGAGACCCAGTACTTC.

The CDR3: CASSLAWLAGGEQFF. CDR3 DNA: TGCGCCAGCAGCTTGGCCTGGCTAGCGGGAGGTGAGCAGTTCTTC. This chain uses TRBV5-1 with TRBJ2-1, with 11 positions matching TRBD2. CDR1 is SGHRS, CDR2 YFSETQ, per germline. After removal of 0 bases from V and 9 bases from J, the junction contained 5 bases not matched to a gene. This CDR3 has 15 residues.

The V gene is TRBV5-1, the J gene TRBJ2-1; a weak D match, TRBD2 (6 bases). This CDR3 spans 16 amino acids. CDR1 is SGHRS and CDR2 is YFSETQ in the germline V gene. V was cut by 4 bases and J by 4 bases, with 18 bases left in between. CDR3 region: CASSPLGGARYNEQFF. The CDR3 DNA reads as TGCGCCAGCAGCCCGCTCGGGGGTGCCCGATACAATGAGCAGTTCTTC.

The rearrangement uses TRBV3-1 and TRBJ2-1, with D possibly TRBD1 on 8 matching bases. Germline V lookup: CDR1 LGHDT, CDR2 YNNKEL (reference sequence). This CDR3 spans 15 amino acids. The germline V and J ends were trimmed by 7 bases and 7 bases, with 20 bases remaining between them. CDR3 loop: CASTNRGGVRNEQFF. In DNA form, the CDR3 reads TGTGCCAGCACCAACAGGGGGGGGGTACGGAATGAGCAGTTCTTC.

A remark on this clonotype: Mismatch with germline at one junction end may stem from a read error. The rearrangement links TRBV6-1 to TRBJ1-1, with D possibly being TRBD1 (6 bases). CDR3 length: 13 residues. Germline V gives CDR1 MNHNS, CDR2 SASEGT. The CDR3 reads CANSEGQGTEAFF. CDR3 DNA sequence: TGTGCCAACAGTGAAGGGCAGGGGACTGAAGCTTTCTTT.

This clonotype has just a few counts. The V gene is TRBV28, the J gene TRBJ2-5, with unresolved D. The CDR3 extends over 17 amino acids. V gave up 1 base and J gave up 7 bases, with 22 bases separating them. From germline, CDR1 is MDHEN and CDR2 SYDVKM. The CDR3 DNA sequence: TGTGCCAGCAGTTTATTTGCCAGGACGAAATACAAGGGGACCCAGTACTTC. Its protein is CASSLFARTKYKGTQYF.

A few counts support this clonotype. The rearrangement joins TRBV6-4 to TRBJ2-7; D gene ambiguous. The length of the CDR3 is 13 residues. Germline-derived CDR1 and CDR2 are MRHNA and SNTAGT. Trimming stripped 4 bases from V and 7 bases from J, with 14 bases between. The CDR3 protein is CASSVSLGLEQYF. The CDR3 nucleotides read TGTGCCAGCAGTGTATCGCTGGGTCTAGAGCAGTACTTC.

This clonotype was counted only a few times. The chain joins TRBV6-6 to TRBJ2-7; TRBD1 matches at 10 bases. The J segment lost 4 bases and the V segment lost 6 bases, leaving 6 bases of the junction unmatched. The CDR3 is made up of 14 amino acids. Germline V gene sequence: CDR1 MNHNY, CDR2 SVGAGI (reference sequence). The DNA of the CDR3 is TGTGCCAGCAGATCCCGGGACAGGGGATACGAGCAGTACTTC. Its translation: CASRSRDRGYEQYF.